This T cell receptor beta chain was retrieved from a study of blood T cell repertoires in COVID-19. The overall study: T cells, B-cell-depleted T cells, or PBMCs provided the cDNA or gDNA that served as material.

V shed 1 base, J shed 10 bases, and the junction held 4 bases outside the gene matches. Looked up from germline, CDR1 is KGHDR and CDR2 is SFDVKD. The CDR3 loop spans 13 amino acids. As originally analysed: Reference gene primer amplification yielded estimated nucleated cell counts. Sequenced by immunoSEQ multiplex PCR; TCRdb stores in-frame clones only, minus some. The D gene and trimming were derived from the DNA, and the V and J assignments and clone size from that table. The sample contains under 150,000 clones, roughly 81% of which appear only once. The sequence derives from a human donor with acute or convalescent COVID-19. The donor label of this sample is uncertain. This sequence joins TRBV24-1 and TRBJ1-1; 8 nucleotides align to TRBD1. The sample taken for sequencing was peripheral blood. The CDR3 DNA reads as TGTGCCACCAGTGATTTAGCAGGGGGCAGAGCTTTCTTT. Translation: CATSDLAGGRAFF.